Detailed here is one T cell receptor beta chain. Germline V gene lookup returns CDR1 SGHNT and CDR2 YENEEA. The CDR3 runs to 13 residues. Trimming removed 2 bases at V and 3 bases at J, with 8 bases between. This sample is part of a study of T-cell memory formation after mild COVID-19. TCRdb fed the 5' RACE reads into MiXCR, producing one record per CDR3 protein. The sample has tens of thousands of distinct CDR3 sequences, 16% seen once. Source material: PBMCs or a T cell subset sorted from them (not recorded which). This receptor was identified in an adult woman who had mild COVID-19 (a few samples of this study predate the infection). Cell type and time point are not known. The chain links TRBV11-3 to TRBJ2-7, with unresolved D. CDR3 DNA sequence: TGTGCCAGCAGCTTATCCCCTCTCTACGAGCAGTACTTC. It is translated as CASSLSPLYEQYF.